What follows is one T cell receptor (beta chain) and its context. Its antigen is undetermined. Sequenced by immunoSEQ multiplex PCR; TCRdb stores in-frame clones only, minus some. The repertoire has about 80,000 clones, roughly 87% of them found once; the top ten carry 5% to 7%. The CDR3 is 15 amino acids. Germline V gene data show CDR1 as SGHVS and CDR2 as FNYEAQ. Trimming shortened V by 5 bases and J by 1 base, and 11 bases separated the two germline ends. The sample is drawn from a study of PD-L1 blockade in urothelial cancer. The wider study: The researchers analyzed blood 3 weeks (second dose) and 6 weeks after treatment start. Each blood sample yielded a median of around 150,000 T cells.

General study results and limits: The study found that durable-benefit patients expanded tumor-associated blood clones more at 3 weeks.

The gene calls are TRBV7-6 and TRBJ2-2; possibly TRBD1 for D (6 bases). This sequence originates from a woman aged 70-85 years with urothelial cancer. The sample consisted of PBMCs, taken around atezolizumab (anti-PD-L1) treatment. Here the CDR3 DNA reads TGTGCCAGCAGCCCTCGGACAGTGAACACCGGGGAGCTGTTTTTT. It codes for CASSPRTVNTGELFF.